This T cell receptor beta chain is from a study of identical twins. Study findings and constraints: The analysis was cross-sectional rather than longitudinal within donors. Invariant MAIT and iNKT cells are populations that could partly confound zero-insertion analyses. Modeled out-of-frame TCR alpha sharing in monozygotic twins fell below observed levels. Weaker excess twin sharing was seen among beta out-of-frame sequences.

The CDR3 totals 16 residues. This clonotype was recorded many times. Its antigen is as yet unknown. One junction end disagrees with the germline gene, perhaps due to a read error. One entry per CDR3 protein, called by TCRdb with MiXCR from the 5' RACE reads. The top ten hold 1.5% to 2% of the sample, which has some 630,000 distinct CDR3 sequences, roughly 7.2% seen once. The data were also submitted as part of a second study, on yellow fever vaccine responses in identical twins.

The source of this sequence is a woman younger than 35 in good health. The chain is built from TRBV12-3 or TRBV12-4 and TRBJ2-3, with TRBD2 identical over 11 bases. The sample consisted of PBMCs. The CDR3 is CASSLAGGPSTDTQYF. The CDR3 bases are TGTGCCAGCAGTCTAGCGGGGGGACCCAGCACAGATACGCAGTATTTT.